This entry is about one T cell receptor (beta chain). The antigen remains unidentified. Thawed PBMCs were FACS-sorted into unstimulated CD4+CD25+CD127- regulatory T cells, CD4+CD25- non-regulatory cells, CD4 and CD8 cells. The V end was cut by 3 bases, the J end by 5 bases, with 8 bases between. This CDR3 contains 12 residues. Germline assignment: CDR1 MNHEY and CDR2 SVGAGI. This record comes from a study of Tregs in tolerant kidney transplant recipients. Clones were sequenced by immunoSEQ multiplex PCR, and TCRdb holds only the in-frame ones, with some missing. Of about 88,000 clones listed, approximately 94% are singletons. Study-wide points: The most relevant donor-specific Treg TCRbeta repertoire apparently came from expansion with activated donor B cells.

Sequenced: CD8+ T cells from blood. This sequence was found in a human donor in good health. The chain is built from TRBV6-5 and TRBJ2-7; D call uncertain. CDR3 DNA sequence: TGTGCCAGCAGTTATGTCCCCGACGAGCAGTACTTC. Translated: CASSYVPDEQYF.